The clone carrying this T cell receptor beta chain was counted ten times or more. Its antigen is not known. Diagnosis of hyperthyroidism was new in patients aged 18 to 65, and its duration was under 2 months. For the diagnoses, clinical symptoms, serum thyroxine and TRAb, thyroid ultrasound and orbital computed tomography were used. This sample stems from a study of T cells in Graves' hyperthyroidism and ophthalmopathy. Study-wide results and limits: Most expanded thyroid clonotypes above 0.001 recurred in blood.

Using RNA transcripts as the source, TCR beta CDR3 regions were amplified. Researchers ran a first-round RT-PCR on the TCR CDR3 using the HTBI primer set. TCRdb independently ran MiXCR on the multiplex PCR reads; one entry per CDR3 protein. The top ten clones hold just under 8% of a sample with about 420,000 distinct CDR3 sequences, roughly 14% of them seen once. Germline CDR1 DFQATT, CDR2 SNEGSKA (reference sequence). J was trimmed by 4 bases and V by 5 bases; bases with no gene match: 3. The CDR3 runs 13 residues. The chain has TRBV20-1 and TRBJ2-3; 10 bases fit TRBD1. The receptor was isolated from a young woman with Graves' hyperthyroidism. Source material: blood. The CDR3 DNA sequence: TGCAGTGCTCCTGGACAGGGGGCAGATACGCAGTATTTT. This encodes CSAPGQGADTQYF.